The rows below give T cell receptor beta chains drawn from one sample of a study of T cells in tumors after PD-1 blockade. Clones were sequenced by immunoSEQ multiplex PCR, and TCRdb holds only the in-frame ones, with some missing. The sample has 61,000 or so clones, around 80% seen once. Sequences were derived from PBMCs, sampled before anti-PD-1 treatment. These receptor sequences come from a human donor with basal cell carcinoma. The CDR3 runs from the conserved cysteine through the conserved F or W. D genes are given only for firm matches. The size field is filled for only some rows; it gives once, few, many or a size class.

cdr3_nt: TGTGCCAGCAGTGTTGGCGCTGGGAGGAGCAATCAGCCCCAGCATTTT; cdr3_aa: CASSVGAGRSNQPQHF; j_call: TRBJ1-5; d_call: -; v_call: TRBV6-1; clone_size: -
cdr3_nt: TGCGCCAGCAGACCCTCCCATGACAGGGAGTTACGGTACGAGCAGTACTTC; cdr3_aa: CASRPSHDRELRYEQYF; j_call: TRBJ2-7; d_call: TRBD1; v_call: TRBV5-1; clone_size: -
cdr3_nt: TGTGCCAGCAGCCCCGGAGGCACCATATATTTT; cdr3_aa: CASSPGGTIYF; j_call: TRBJ1-3; d_call: -; v_call: TRBV7-3; clone_size: -
cdr3_nt: TGTGCCAGTAGCCCCGGACAGGGAAACGTTCAGCCCCAGCATTTT; cdr3_aa: CASSPGQGNVQPQHF; j_call: TRBJ1-5; d_call: TRBD1; v_call: TRBV19; clone_size: -
cdr3_nt: TGCGCCAGCGGAGCCGGGGGGGCGAAGAACACTGAAGCTTTCTTT; cdr3_aa: CASGAGGAKNTEAFF; j_call: TRBJ1-1; d_call: -; v_call: TRBV5-1; clone_size: -
cdr3_nt: TGCGCCAGCAGCCACCAGGACCTATTCTCCTACAATGAGCAGTTCTTC; cdr3_aa: CASSHQDLFSYNEQFF; j_call: TRBJ2-1; d_call: -; v_call: TRBV5-1; clone_size: few
cdr3_nt: TGTGCCAGCTCTGACCCTGCAACTAATGAAAAACTGTTTTTT; cdr3_aa: CASSDPATNEKLFF; j_call: TRBJ1-4; d_call: -; v_call: TRBV6-5; clone_size: -
cdr3_nt: TGTGCCAGCAGCCCTGGAGTCTTTTCAGGAAACACCATATATTTT; cdr3_aa: CASSPGVFSGNTIYF; j_call: TRBJ1-3; d_call: -; v_call: TRBV14; clone_size: once
cdr3_nt: TGTGCCAGTAGGCGGATGGGCAATCAGCCCCAGCATTTT; cdr3_aa: CASRRMGNQPQHF; j_call: TRBJ1-5; d_call: -; v_call: TRBV12-3/TRBV12-4; clone_size: -
cdr3_nt: TGTGCCAGCAGTCCCCGGACAGGATCCAATCAGCCCCAGCATTTT; cdr3_aa: CASSPRTGSNQPQHF; j_call: TRBJ1-5; d_call: TRBD1; v_call: TRBV6-6; clone_size: once
cdr3_nt: TGTGCCAGCACCCCGAAGGCAGGGGCCTCTGGGGCCAACGTCCTGACTTTC; cdr3_aa: CASTPKAGASGANVLTF; j_call: TRBJ2-6; d_call: -; v_call: TRBV5-5; clone_size: -
cdr3_nt: TGTGCCAGTAGTAGGCCTAGGACTAGCGGCGCCAGGACAGATACGCAGTATTTT; cdr3_aa: CASSRPRTSGARTDTQYF; j_call: TRBJ2-3; d_call: TRBD2; v_call: TRBV19; clone_size: -
cdr3_nt: TGTGCCAGCAGTTTATCTGGGACAGGGAAAGAAAAACTGTTTTTT; cdr3_aa: CASSLSGTGKEKLFF; j_call: TRBJ1-4; d_call: TRBD1; v_call: TRBV27; clone_size: -
cdr3_nt: TGTGCCAGTGGCCTCGGGGGGGTCTATGGCTACACCTTC; cdr3_aa: CASGLGGVYGYTF; j_call: TRBJ1-2; d_call: -; v_call: TRBV19; clone_size: -
cdr3_nt: TGCAGCGTTGTCCCCATGACTGAAGCTTTCTTT; cdr3_aa: CSVVPMTEAFF; j_call: TRBJ1-1; d_call: -; v_call: TRBV29-1; clone_size: -
cdr3_nt: TGTGCCAGCAGCTCGATCCCGGGCCACACAGATACGCAGTATTTT; cdr3_aa: CASSSIPGHTDTQYF; j_call: TRBJ2-3; d_call: -; v_call: TRBV7-3; clone_size: -
cdr3_nt: TGTGCCAGTAGTATAGCCGGCTCCAGGGCAGATACGCAGTATTTT; cdr3_aa: CASSIAGSRADTQYF; j_call: TRBJ2-3; d_call: -; v_call: TRBV19; clone_size: -
cdr3_nt: TGTGCCAGCGAGAAATTTTGGGACAGGGAAGGCACAGATACGCAGTATTTT; cdr3_aa: CASEKFWDREGTDTQYF; j_call: TRBJ2-3; d_call: TRBD1; v_call: TRBV7-9; clone_size: once
cdr3_nt: TGCGCCAGCAGCCTTAAGACCCCCACCTACGAGCAGTACTTC; cdr3_aa: CASSLKTPTYEQYF; j_call: TRBJ2-7; d_call: -; v_call: TRBV4-1; clone_size: few
cdr3_nt: TGCAGCGCTACCACAATAGCGGGGGGGCCTGTTGAGCAGTTCTTC; cdr3_aa: CSATTIAGGPVEQFF; j_call: TRBJ2-1; d_call: TRBD2; v_call: TRBV29-1; clone_size: -
cdr3_nt: TGTGCCAGCAGTGAACGTGGAGGGGGCACTGAAGCTTTCTTT; cdr3_aa: CASSERGGGTEAFF; j_call: TRBJ1-1; d_call: -; v_call: TRBV2; clone_size: -
cdr3_nt: TGTGCCAGCAGCCAAGAGAGCCCGGGACAGGGTAGTGGTAGGGCCCATACGCAGTATTTT; cdr3_aa: CASSQESPGQGSGRAHTQYF; j_call: TRBJ2-3; d_call: TRBD1; v_call: TRBV3-1/TRBV3-2; clone_size: few
cdr3_nt: TGTGCCACCAGTGATTCCCGGACAGGGGGGTACGAGCAGTACTTC; cdr3_aa: CATSDSRTGGYEQYF; j_call: TRBJ2-7; d_call: TRBD1; v_call: TRBV24-1; clone_size: -
cdr3_nt: TGTGCCAGCAGTGACCCCGGGACTCCGGGCACCGGGGAGCTGTTTTTT; cdr3_aa: CASSDPGTPGTGELFF; j_call: TRBJ2-2; d_call: -; v_call: TRBV2; clone_size: -
cdr3_nt: TGTGCCAGCAGTTACAATCAGGGGGCACGGACGCAGTATTTT; cdr3_aa: CASSYNQGARTQYF; j_call: TRBJ2-3; d_call: TRBD1; v_call: TRBV6-5; clone_size: -
cdr3_nt: TGCGCCAGCAGTGACAGGGGGCTTTTTAACACTGAAGCTTTCTTT; cdr3_aa: CASSDRGLFNTEAFF; j_call: TRBJ1-1; d_call: TRBD1; v_call: TRBV5-1; clone_size: -
cdr3_nt: TGCGCCAGCAGCCAAGACCCACGGGGGGCGCAGAATTCACCCCTCCACTTT; cdr3_aa: CASSQDPRGAQNSPLHF; j_call: TRBJ1-6; d_call: -; v_call: TRBV4-1; clone_size: few
cdr3_nt: TGTGCCAGCAGCCCGGGCGGGGAGCTGTTTTTT; cdr3_aa: CASSPGGELFF; j_call: TRBJ2-2; d_call: -; v_call: TRBV6-6; clone_size: few
cdr3_nt: TGTGCCAGCATGAAGGACATCGCGCCTGGAAACACCATATATTTT; cdr3_aa: CASMKDIAPGNTIYF; j_call: TRBJ1-3; d_call: -; v_call: TRBV3-1/TRBV3-2; clone_size: once
cdr3_nt: TGTGCCAGCACCACGGGAGGTGTACGGGGAAACACCATATATTTT; cdr3_aa: CASTTGGVRGNTIYF; j_call: TRBJ1-3; d_call: -; v_call: TRBV2; clone_size: -
cdr3_nt: TGTGCCAGCAGCGCCGAGCCCATACAGGGGGCGAGGGGAGGGACCCAGTACTTC; cdr3_aa: CASSAEPIQGARGGTQYF; j_call: TRBJ2-5; d_call: TRBD1; v_call: TRBV27; clone_size: -
cdr3_nt: TGTGCCAGCAGCACCACTCAGGCTTCTGGAAACACCATATATTTT; cdr3_aa: CASSTTQASGNTIYF; j_call: TRBJ1-3; d_call: -; v_call: TRBV3-1/TRBV3-2; clone_size: -
cdr3_nt: TGTGCCAGTAGTATAGGTAGTCTCAATGAGCAGTTCTTC; cdr3_aa: CASSIGSLNEQFF; j_call: TRBJ2-1; d_call: -; v_call: TRBV19; clone_size: -
cdr3_nt: TGTGCCTGCACAGCCCCGGTTGGCTACACCTTC; cdr3_aa: CACTAPVGYTF; j_call: TRBJ1-2; d_call: -; v_call: TRBV30; clone_size: few
cdr3_nt: TGTGCCAGCAGCACGGGTTGGAACACTGAAGCTTTCTTT; cdr3_aa: CASSTGWNTEAFF; j_call: TRBJ1-1; d_call: -; v_call: TRBV13; clone_size: few
cdr3_nt: TGTGCCAGTAGTATGCCCACCTGGAGGTCCTTGGGGGGCACAGATACGCAGTATTTT; cdr3_aa: CASSMPTWRSLGGTDTQYF; j_call: TRBJ2-3; d_call: -; v_call: TRBV19; clone_size: -
cdr3_nt: TGCGCCAGCAGCCATCCGGGGGAGGGGGACTATGGCTACACCTTC; cdr3_aa: CASSHPGEGDYGYTF; j_call: TRBJ1-2; d_call: -; v_call: TRBV5-1; clone_size: -
cdr3_nt: TGTGCCAGCAGCCAGACGGGTAATGAAAAACTGTTTTTT; cdr3_aa: CASSQTGNEKLFF; j_call: TRBJ1-4; d_call: -; v_call: TRBV4-2; clone_size: -
cdr3_nt: TGTGCCAGTAGAAAAGGACTAGCGTGGGAGACCCAGTACTTC; cdr3_aa: CASRKGLAWETQYF; j_call: TRBJ2-5; d_call: TRBD2; v_call: TRBV19; clone_size: -
cdr3_nt: TGTGCCAGCAGTCCCGCAAATAGCAATCAGCCCCAGCATTTT; cdr3_aa: CASSPANSNQPQHF; j_call: TRBJ1-5; d_call: -; v_call: TRBV6-5; clone_size: -
cdr3_nt: TGCGCCAGCAGCCAACCGACTAGCGGGGGAAGGTACAATGAGCAGTTCTTC; cdr3_aa: CASSQPTSGGRYNEQFF; j_call: TRBJ2-1; d_call: TRBD2; v_call: TRBV4-1; clone_size: -
cdr3_nt: TGTGCCAGCAGCCGGGACAGCCTCATGAACACTGAAGCTTTCTTT; cdr3_aa: CASSRDSLMNTEAFF; j_call: TRBJ1-1; d_call: TRBD1; v_call: TRBV7-3; clone_size: -
cdr3_nt: TGCAGTGCTAGTGGCGGTACCTACGAGCAGTACTTC; cdr3_aa: CSASGGTYEQYF; j_call: TRBJ2-7; d_call: -; v_call: TRBV20-1; clone_size: -
cdr3_nt: TGTGCCAGCAGTGAATTTAGGGTACGGTATTACACTGAAGCTTTCTTT; cdr3_aa: CASSEFRVRYYTEAFF; j_call: TRBJ1-1; d_call: -; v_call: TRBV2; clone_size: -
cdr3_nt: TGTGCCAGCAGAGGGGTCAGCTCCTACGAGCAGTACTTC; cdr3_aa: CASRGVSSYEQYF; j_call: TRBJ2-7; d_call: -; v_call: TRBV6-5; clone_size: -
cdr3_nt: TGTGCCTGGAGTGTAGGGACTAGCTTTGAGACCCAGTACTTC; cdr3_aa: CAWSVGTSFETQYF; j_call: TRBJ2-5; d_call: TRBD2; v_call: TRBV30; clone_size: -
cdr3_nt: TGCGCCAGCAGCCAGGACAGGTTGAGCACTGAAGCTTTCTTT; cdr3_aa: CASSQDRLSTEAFF; j_call: TRBJ1-1; d_call: TRBD1; v_call: TRBV10-1; clone_size: -
cdr3_nt: TGTGCCTGGAGTGTACGGCAGGGTGCCTCACCCCTCCACTTT; cdr3_aa: CAWSVRQGASPLHF; j_call: TRBJ1-6; d_call: -; v_call: TRBV30; clone_size: -
cdr3_nt: TGTGCCAGCAGTTACGCAGGAGAGAACACTGAAGCTTTCTTT; cdr3_aa: CASSYAGENTEAFF; j_call: TRBJ1-1; d_call: -; v_call: TRBV6-5; clone_size: -
cdr3_nt: TGTGCCAGTAGTCGGGAGACCCGGACGGAGAGTGAAAAACTGTTTTTT; cdr3_aa: CASSRETRTESEKLFF; j_call: TRBJ1-4; d_call: -; v_call: TRBV19; clone_size: -
cdr3_nt: TGTGCCACCAGCCGTGGGGGCACAGATACGCAGTATTTT; cdr3_aa: CATSRGGTDTQYF; j_call: TRBJ2-3; d_call: -; v_call: TRBV15; clone_size: -
cdr3_nt: TGTGCTAGCAGCTCGGGACTTATCCGGACCTACGAGCAGTACTTC; cdr3_aa: CASSSGLIRTYEQYF; j_call: TRBJ2-7; d_call: -; v_call: TRBV7-7; clone_size: -
cdr3_nt: TGTGCCAGCAGCCCCACAGGGGGCGCGAGTAGCGAGCAGTACTTC; cdr3_aa: CASSPTGGASSEQYF; j_call: TRBJ2-7; d_call: TRBD1; v_call: TRBV7-3; clone_size: -
cdr3_nt: TGCGCCAGCAGCTTGGACAACTTTGACGAGCAGTACTTC; cdr3_aa: CASSLDNFDEQYF; j_call: TRBJ2-7; d_call: -; v_call: TRBV5-1; clone_size: -
cdr3_nt: TGTGCCAGCAGCCAAGAGACGGCGCCCCGCACAGATACGCAGTATTTT; cdr3_aa: CASSQETAPRTDTQYF; j_call: TRBJ2-3; d_call: -; v_call: TRBV4-2; clone_size: -
cdr3_nt: TGTGCCAGTAGGACAGACAGGGGAGCTGGCTACACCTTC; cdr3_aa: CASRTDRGAGYTF; j_call: TRBJ1-2; d_call: TRBD1; v_call: TRBV19; clone_size: -
cdr3_nt: TGTGCCAGCAGCCACGATCGGGACGGGATGAACACCGGGGAGCTGTTTTTT; cdr3_aa: CASSHDRDGMNTGELFF; j_call: TRBJ2-2; d_call: -; v_call: TRBV21-1; clone_size: -
cdr3_nt: TGCGCCAGCAGCCAAATCCGACAGGGTTCGGTCTACGAGCAGTACTTC; cdr3_aa: CASSQIRQGSVYEQYF; j_call: TRBJ2-7; d_call: TRBD1; v_call: TRBV4-1; clone_size: once
cdr3_nt: TGTGCCTGGACAGGGGGCGATGGCTACACCTTC; cdr3_aa: CAWTGGDGYTF; j_call: TRBJ1-2; d_call: TRBD1; v_call: TRBV30; clone_size: -
cdr3_nt: TGTGCCAGCACCCTCGAAGTCGGTCAGCCCCAGCATTTT; cdr3_aa: CASTLEVGQPQHF; j_call: TRBJ1-5; d_call: -; v_call: TRBV28; clone_size: -